This T cell receptor beta chain was documented in a study of blood T cell repertoires in COVID-19. Study-level information: The analysed material was cDNA or gDNA that came from T cells, B-cell-depleted T cells, or PBMCs.

Original analysis: Amplification with reference gene primers provided the estimates of nucleated cell counts. Produced via immunoSEQ multiplex PCR; TCRdb's table is partial and in-frame only. V and J calls and clone size are those listed in that table; D and trimming were worked out from the DNA. This sample has about 180,000 clones, with around 83% found just once. The CDR3 contains 19 residues. CDR1 is SGDLS and CDR2 is YYNGEE in the germline V gene. V lost 3 bases, J lost 7 bases, and 17 bases stayed unmatched. Enrollees, about 18 to 95 years old, lived in approximately 25 US areas. This TCR was recovered from a man aged 35 to 55 who had recovered from COVID-19. The genes are TRBV9 and TRBJ2-1, with 12 bases aligning to TRBD2. Material for sequencing was PBMCs or T cells enriched from blood (not recorded which). The DNA for the CDR3 is TGTGCCAGCAGCGCTGGACTAGCGGGGAAATCAACTACTGGAAATGAGCAGTTCTTC. Amino acid sequence: CASSAGLAGKSTTGNEQFF.